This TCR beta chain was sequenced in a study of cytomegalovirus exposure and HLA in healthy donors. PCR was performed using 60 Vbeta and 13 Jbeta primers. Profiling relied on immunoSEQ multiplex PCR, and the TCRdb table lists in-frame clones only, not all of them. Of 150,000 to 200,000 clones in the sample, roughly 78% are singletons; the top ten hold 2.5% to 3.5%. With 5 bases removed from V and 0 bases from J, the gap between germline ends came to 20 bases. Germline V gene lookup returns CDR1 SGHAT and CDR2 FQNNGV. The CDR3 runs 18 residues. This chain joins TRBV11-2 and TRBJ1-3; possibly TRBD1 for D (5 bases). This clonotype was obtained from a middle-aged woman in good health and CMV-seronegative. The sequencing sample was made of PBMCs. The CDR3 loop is CASSPQTLTAFSGNTIYF. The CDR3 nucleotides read TGTGCCAGCAGCCCACAGACATTGACAGCTTTCTCTGGAAACACCATATATTTT. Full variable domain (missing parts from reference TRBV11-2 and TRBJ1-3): EAGVAQSPRYKIIEKRQSVAFWCNPISGHATLYWYQQILGQGPKLLIQFQNNGVVDDSQLPKDRFSAERLKGVDSTLKIQPAKLEDSAVYLCASSPQTLTAFSGNTIYFGEGSWLTVV.